Shown below are 8 T cell receptor beta chains from a single sample sequenced in a study of shared clonotypes between healthy human individuals. Produced via immunoSEQ multiplex PCR; TCRdb's table is partial and in-frame only. The sample has 600,000 to 750,000 clones, 55% to 75% seen once. Sequenced: memory CD4+ T cells sorted from blood. Subset reported: CD45RA-negative fraction. The origin of the receptors is a woman in her twenties or thirties in good health.

The rearrangement links TRBV10-1 to TRBJ1-2; D ambiguous. Trimming stripped 5 bases from V and 4 bases from J, with 11 bases between. CDR3 length: 13 residues. Per germline, CDR1 WNHNN and CDR2 SYGVQD (reference sequence). CDR3 sequence: CASSPARSYGYTF. The CDR3 region has the DNA TGCGCCAGCAGTCCTGCCCGCAGCTATGGCTACACCTTC.

This sequence joins TRBV28 and TRBJ2-7; perhaps TRBD1 as D (5 bases). CDR1 and CDR2 from the germline V gene are MDHEN and SYDVKM. Trimming removed 6 bases at V and 0 bases at J, with 12 bases between. This CDR3 spans 14 amino acids. The CDR3 sequence is CASRVQGSSYEQYF. The CDR3 region has the DNA TGTGCCAGCAGGGTTCAGGGAAGCTCCTACGAGCAGTACTTC.

The chain has TRBV25-1 and TRBJ2-6, with D possibly called TRBD1 or TRBD2 (5 bases each). V was clipped by 5 bases and J by 1 base, with 18 bases between them. The CDR3 extends over 18 amino acids. Germline lookup yields CDR1 MGHDK and CDR2 SYGVNS. This CDR3 reads CASSSGTGKDSGANVLTF. DNA for the CDR3: TGTGCCAGCAGTTCCGGGACGGGAAAAGATTCTGGGGCCAACGTCCTGACTTTC. The full variable domain, its missing parts supplied by reference TRBV25-1 and TRBJ2-6, is EADIYQTPRYLVIGTGKKITLECSQTMGHDKMYWYQQDPGMELHLIHYSYGVNSTEKGDLSSESTVSRIRTEHFPLTLESARPSHTSQYLCASSSGTGKDSGANVLTFGAGSRLTVL.

In DNA form, the CDR3 reads TGTGTCAGAAGCTTACCCTCTGGAAACACCATATATTTT. Protein product: CVRSLPSGNTIYF. The rearrangement joins TRBV7-5 to TRBJ1-3. TRBV7-5 is labeled a pseudogene. This CDR3 spans 13 amino acids.

The J gene is TRBJ2-7, the V gene TRBV7-2; TRBD1 or TRBD2 may be the D gene (6 bases each). CDR1 is SGHTA, CDR2 FQGNSA, per germline. The V end lost 5 bases, the J end lost 7 bases, and 15 bases lay between the germline ends. CDR3 length: 13 amino acids. This CDR3 is CASSPRGDREQYF. DNA for the CDR3: TGTGCCAGCAGCCCGAGGGGGGATCGAGAGCAGTACTTC.

As to this clone: Sequence at one end of the junction differs from germline and may be a read error. The rearrangement uses TRBV5-6 and TRBJ1-1; no definite D call. In germline, CDR1 is SGHDT, CDR2 YYEEEE. The CDR3 is 11 amino acids. DNA of the CDR3: TGTGCCAGCAGCTTCATAGGGCCCCAAGCTTTT. Its translation is CASSFIGPQAF.

Written as DNA, the CDR3 is TGCGCCAGCAGCTGGCAGGGGAAGAATGAAAAACTGTTTTTT. The encoded protein is CASSWQGKNEKLFF. The J gene is TRBJ1-4, the V gene TRBV5-1; TRBD1 might be the D (6 bases). The germline V and J ends were trimmed by 3 bases and 5 bases, with 11 bases remaining between them. This CDR3 is built from 14 residues. Looked up from germline, CDR1 is SGHRS and CDR2 is YFSETQ.

The V gene is TRBV4-3, the J gene TRBJ2-5, with a weak D call TRBD2 (6 bases). The V gene lost 2 bases and the J gene lost 3 bases, with 13 bases spanning the gap. The germline V gene encodes CDR1 LGHNA and CDR2 YSLEER. The CDR3 is 15 amino acids. CDR3 sequence reads: CASSQYGTGEETQYF. The CDR3 bases are TGCGCCAGCAGCCAATATGGGACTGGGGAAGAGACCCAGTACTTC.